This T cell receptor (beta chain) was retrieved from a study of identical twins. Study findings and constraints: A partial confounding effect on zero-insertion analyses could come from invariant MAIT and iNKT cells. The authors drew conclusions from cross-sectional statistical analysis rather than following the same donors.

A universal primer binding site was introduced by template switching. The final cDNA contained unique molecular identifiers. TCRdb called the 5' RACE reads again in MiXCR, with one record for every CDR3 protein. The sample comprises 250,000 or so distinct CDR3 sequences, roughly 13% of which are singletons, and about 4.1% rests with the top ten. The CDR3 spans 14 residues. The V and J ends lost 3 bases and 7 bases, in that order; junction bases with no gene match: 3. CDR1 is LGHDT and CDR2 is YNNKEL in the germline V gene (reference sequence). Everyone who gave samples was a healthy Caucasian. This clonotype was seen at least ten times. Its antigen is currently unknown. These sequences were also reported in another study, on yellow fever vaccine responses in identical twins.

The V gene is TRBV3-1, the J gene TRBJ2-1; 10 bases map to TRBD2. The receptor comes from a woman between 18 and 29 years old in good health. Input material: memory (CD45RO+) T cells sorted from blood. The DNA for the CDR3 is TGTGCCAGCAGCCACCTACTAGCGGGGAATGAGCAGTTCTTC. It translates to CASSHLLAGNEQFF.